The clone carrying this T cell receptor beta chain was counted ten times or more. Sample time point: persistent/refractory GD, antithyroid drugs over 5 years with positive TRAb. RNA extracted from PBMCs served as the sequencing template. The sample comes from a study of regulatory T cells in long-lasting Graves disease. CDR3-region Arm-PCR and iRepertoire HTBI primers produced the TCR beta libraries. Each CDR3 protein gets one entry after TCRdb re-called the multiplex PCR reads with MiXCR. The data hold about 470,000 distinct CDR3 sequences, with less than 25% observed a single time. The trim removed 6 bases at V and 6 bases at J, leaving 6 bases unmatched. This CDR3 is built from 15 residues. Germline CDR1 MNHNS, CDR2 SASEGT.

The clonotype comes from a female donor with Graves disease. This chain links TRBV6-1 with TRBJ1-6; 9 nucleotides match TRBD1. Material: peripheral blood mononuclear cells (PBMCs), obtained when the disease was refractory, from a patient treated with antithyroid drugs. The CDR3 nucleotides read TGTGCCAGCAGATCCACGACAGGGGGTAATTCACCCCTCCACTTT. It translates to CASRSTTGGNSPLHF.